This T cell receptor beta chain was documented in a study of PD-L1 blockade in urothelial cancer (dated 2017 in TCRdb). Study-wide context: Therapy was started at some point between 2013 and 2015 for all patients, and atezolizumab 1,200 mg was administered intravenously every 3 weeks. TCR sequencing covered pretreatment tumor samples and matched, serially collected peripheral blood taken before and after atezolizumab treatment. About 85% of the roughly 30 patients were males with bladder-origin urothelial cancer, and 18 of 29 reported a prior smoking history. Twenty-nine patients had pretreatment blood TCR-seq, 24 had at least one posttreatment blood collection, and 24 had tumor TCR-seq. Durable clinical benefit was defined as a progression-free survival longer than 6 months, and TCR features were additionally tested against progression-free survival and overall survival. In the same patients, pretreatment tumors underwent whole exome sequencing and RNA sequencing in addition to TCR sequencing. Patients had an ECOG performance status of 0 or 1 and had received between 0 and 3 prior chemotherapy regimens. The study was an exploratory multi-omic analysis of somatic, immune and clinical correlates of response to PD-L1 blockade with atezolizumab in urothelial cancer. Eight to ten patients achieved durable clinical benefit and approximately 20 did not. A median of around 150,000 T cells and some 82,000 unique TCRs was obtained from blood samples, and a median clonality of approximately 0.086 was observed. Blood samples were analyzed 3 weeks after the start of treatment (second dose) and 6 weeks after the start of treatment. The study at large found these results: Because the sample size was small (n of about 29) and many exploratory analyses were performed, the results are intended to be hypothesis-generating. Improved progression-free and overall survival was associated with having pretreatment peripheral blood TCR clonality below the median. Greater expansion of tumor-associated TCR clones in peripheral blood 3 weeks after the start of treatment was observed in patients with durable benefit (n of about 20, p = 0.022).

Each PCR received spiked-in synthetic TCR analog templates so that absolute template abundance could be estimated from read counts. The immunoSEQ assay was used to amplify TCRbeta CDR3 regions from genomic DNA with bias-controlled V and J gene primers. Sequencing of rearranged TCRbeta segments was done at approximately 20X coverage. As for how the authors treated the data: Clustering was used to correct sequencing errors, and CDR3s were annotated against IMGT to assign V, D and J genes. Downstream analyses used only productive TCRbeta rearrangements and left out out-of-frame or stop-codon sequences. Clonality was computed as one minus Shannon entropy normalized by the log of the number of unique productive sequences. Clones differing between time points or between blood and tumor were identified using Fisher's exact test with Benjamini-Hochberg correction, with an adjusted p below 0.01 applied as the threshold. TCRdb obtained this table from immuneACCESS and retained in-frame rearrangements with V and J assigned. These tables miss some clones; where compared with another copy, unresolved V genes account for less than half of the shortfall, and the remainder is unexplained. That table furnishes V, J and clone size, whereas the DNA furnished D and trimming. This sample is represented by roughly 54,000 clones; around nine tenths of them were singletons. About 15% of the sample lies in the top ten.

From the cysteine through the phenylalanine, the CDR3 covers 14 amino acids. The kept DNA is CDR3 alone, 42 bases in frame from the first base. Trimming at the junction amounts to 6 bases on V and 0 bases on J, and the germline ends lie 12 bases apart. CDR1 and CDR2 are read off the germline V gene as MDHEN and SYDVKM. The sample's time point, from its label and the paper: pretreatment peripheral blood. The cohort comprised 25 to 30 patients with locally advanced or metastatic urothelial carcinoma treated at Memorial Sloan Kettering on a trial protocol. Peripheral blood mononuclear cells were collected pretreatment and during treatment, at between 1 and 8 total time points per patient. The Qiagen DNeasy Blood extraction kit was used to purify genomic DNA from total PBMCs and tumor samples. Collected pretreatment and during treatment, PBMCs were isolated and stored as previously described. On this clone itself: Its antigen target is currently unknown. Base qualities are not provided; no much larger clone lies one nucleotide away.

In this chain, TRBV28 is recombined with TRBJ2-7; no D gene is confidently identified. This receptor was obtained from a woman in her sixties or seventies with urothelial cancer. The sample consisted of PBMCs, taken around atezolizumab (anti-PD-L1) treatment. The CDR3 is CASRPPGLSYEQYF. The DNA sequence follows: TGTGCCAGCAGACCCCCAGGCCTCTCCTACGAGCAGTACTTC.